This T cell receptor (beta chain) stems from a study of neurological immune-mediated disorders. Germline assignment: CDR1 SGHVS and CDR2 FQNEAQ. The junction had 3 bases not matched to a gene; V was cut back by 5 bases and J by 0 bases. This CDR3 has 15 amino acids. TCRdb reprocessed the 5' RACE reads with MiXCR, giving one entry per CDR3 protein. Of roughly 89,000 distinct CDR3 sequences listed, just over 2.5% are singletons. This clonotype showed up just a few times. The receptor comes from a woman aged 25 to 45 with multiple sclerosis. The sequenced sample was PBMCs. V is TRBV7-8 and J is TRBJ2-1, with 8 bases that match TRBD1. The CDR3 region is CASSVQGGSYNEQFF. The CDR3 region has the DNA TGTGCCAGCAGCGTACAGGGGGGCTCCTACAATGAGCAGTTCTTC.